This T cell receptor beta chain was sequenced in a study of cytomegalovirus exposure and HLA in healthy donors. Study summary: Ancestry clustering placed more than 65% of roughly 410 genotyped donors in the Caucasian-associated cluster. Overall study findings and caveats: A list of roughly 160 TCR beta chains associated with cytomegalovirus was given.

There are 15 residues in the CDR3. Germline CDR1 KGHSH, CDR2 LQKENI. V dropped 4 bases and J dropped 6; count of bases not matched to a gene: 3. PCR amplification relied on 60 Vbeta primers (plus 13 Jbeta primers). TCRdb's table, derived via immunoSEQ multiplex PCR, lists solely in-frame clones and lacks some. The repertoire includes hundreds of thousands of clones, approximately 80% of them detected once, and more than 0.6% sits in the top ten. The table lists this clone with a count of one. What it binds is not known. The clonotype comes from a boy between 2 and 10 years old in good health and CMV-seronegative. This chain uses TRBV18 with TRBJ1-6; 10 bases are shared with TRBD1. Input material: PBMCs. The DNA for the CDR3 is TGTGCCAGCTCACGCGACAGGGGGCTTAATTCACCCCTCCACTTT. Its translation is CASSRDRGLNSPLHF.